One sample yielded the 15 T cell receptor beta chains listed below, sequenced in a study of T cell responses to AZD1222 COVID-19 vaccine. Method: immunoSEQ multiplex PCR; TCRdb's copy keeps in-frame clones and lacks some. The table has about 270,000 clones, almost 95% seen once. Source: peripheral blood, taken 28 days after the second AZD1222 dose. These receptors came from an adult who received the AZD1222 COVID-19 vaccine.

The rearrangement links TRBV10-2 to TRBJ1-1, with unresolved D. CDR1 WSHSY and CDR2 SAAADI come from the germline V gene. The CDR3 totals 13 residues. V gave up 4 bases and J gave up 1 base, with 7 bases separating them. The CDR3 coding sequence is TGCGCCAGCAGTGCAAGCTCGAACACTGAAGCTTTCTTT. Translation: CASSASSNTEAFF.

The rearrangement links TRBV5-1 to TRBJ1-5; 7 bases line up with TRBD1. The CDR3 has 15 residues. V gave up 0 bases and J gave up 4 bases; unmatched junction bases: 4. The germline CDR1 and CDR2 sequences are SGHRS and YFSETQ. CDR3 residues: CASSLGAGGNQPQHF. The CDR3 coding sequence is TGCGCCAGCAGCTTGGGGGCAGGGGGTAATCAGCCCCAGCATTTT.

The chain employs TRBV5-4 and TRBJ1-4; D gene ambiguous. Germline V gene data show CDR1 as SGHNT and CDR2 as YYREEE (reference sequence). V gave up 5 bases and J gave up 1 base, with 18 bases separating them. The CDR3 extends over 17 amino acids. The CDR3 DNA follows: TGTGCCAGCAGTCGTGGCCCGGTCTCGCTAACTAATGAAAAACTGTTTTTT. The encoded protein is CASSRGPVSLTNEKLFF.

The chain combines TRBV7-8 with TRBJ2-7; 8 bases agree with TRBD1. The CDR3 loop spans 15 amino acids. With V trimmed by 5 bases and J by 6 bases, 12 bases remained unmatched. Germline CDR1 is SGHVS and CDR2 is FQNEAQ. CDR3 nucleotides: TGTGCCAGCAGCAAGTGGGACAGGCCTAATTCCGAGCAGTACTTC. Protein: CASSKWDRPNSEQYF.

V is TRBV19 and J is TRBJ2-2; 8 bases map to TRBD2. The CDR3 has 16 residues. Germline CDR1 LNHDA, CDR2 SQIVND (reference sequence). The ends lost 3 bases at V and 4 bases at J; junction bases unmatched: 7. The CDR3 reads CASSISGRGPTGELFF. DNA of the CDR3: TGTGCCAGTAGTATCTCCGGGAGGGGACCCACCGGGGAGCTGTTTTTT. The full variable domain, its missing parts supplied by reference TRBV19 and TRBJ2-2, is DGGITQSPKYLFRKEGQNVTLSCEQNLNHDAMYWYRQDPGQGLRLIYYSQIVNDFQKGDIAEGYSVSREKKESFPLTVTSAQKNPTAFYLCASSISGRGPTGELFFGEGSRLTVL.

The chain has TRBV28 and TRBJ1-3, with 7 positions matching TRBD1. V lost 3 bases and J lost 0; bases outside the gene matches: 5. Germline V CDR1 and CDR2: MDHEN, SYDVKM. CDR3 size: 16 residues. CDR3 in DNA: TGTGCCAGCAGTTTTCCCGGACAGGTCTCTGGAAACACCATATATTTT. This translates into CASSFPGQVSGNTIYF. The variable domain in full, with the rest retrieved from reference TRBV28 and TRBJ1-3, is DVKVTQSSRYLVKRTGEKVFLECVQDMDHENMFWYRQDPGLGLRLIYFSYDVKMKEKGDIPEGYSVSREKKERFSLILESASTNQTSMYLCASSFPGQVSGNTIYFGEGSWLTVV.

The CDR3 reads CASSLFAGGYEQYF. The DNA of the CDR3 is TGTGCCAGCAGTTTATTTGCGGGGGGGTACGAGCAGTACTTC. The rearrangement links TRBV27 to TRBJ2-7; 9 bases line up with TRBD2. V lost 1 base and J lost 4; bases outside the gene matches: 2. The germline gives CDR1 MNHEY, CDR2 SMNVEV (reference sequence). The CDR3 is 14 amino acids.

The gene calls are TRBV20-1 and TRBJ2-3; D remains ambiguous. Germline V lookup: CDR1 DFQATT, CDR2 SNEGSKA (reference sequence). This CDR3 is 14 amino acids long. V was clipped by 3 bases and J by 1 base, with 11 bases between them. CDR3 amino acids: CSASLQTRTDTQYF. CDR3 coding DNA: TGCAGTGCTAGTCTTCAGACCCGCACAGATACGCAGTATTTT.

The chain combines TRBV15 with TRBJ1-1; tentative D call: TRBD1 (5 bases). Germline V CDR1 and CDR2: LNHNV, YYDKDF (reference sequence). Trimming removed 4 bases from V and 0 bases from J, with 9 bases in between. There are 14 residues in the CDR3. This CDR3 reads CATSKRGMNTEAFF. The CDR3 DNA follows: TGTGCCACCAGCAAGAGGGGCATGAACACTGAAGCTTTCTTT. The full variable domain, its missing parts supplied by reference TRBV15 and TRBJ1-1, is DAMVIQNPRYQVTQFGKPVTLSCSQTLNHNVMYWYQQKSSQAPKLLFHYYDKDFNNEADTPDNFQSRRPNTSFCFLDIRSPGLGDTAMYLCATSKRGMNTEAFFGQGTRLTVV.

The V call is TRBV12-3 or TRBV12-4, the J call TRBJ1-1, with 7 bases fitting TRBD1. The ends lost 8 bases at V and 5 bases at J; junction bases unmatched: 5. CDR3 length: 12 residues. The CDR3 DNA is TGTGCCAGCGCAGGGGGAAGGACTGAAGCTTTCTTT. This sequence encodes CASAGGRTEAFF.

The rearrangement links TRBV20-1 to TRBJ2-7; no reliable D call. The CDR3 consists of 10 residues. The germline CDR1 and CDR2 sequences are DFQATT and SNEGSKA (reference sequence). V lost 6 bases and J lost 6, with 9 bases in between. CDR3 loop: CSAAAAEQYF. DNA for the CDR3: TGCAGTGCCGCCGCCGCCGAGCAGTACTTC.

The V and J genes are TRBV28 and TRBJ1-2; D might be TRBD1 (5 bases). The germline V gene encodes CDR1 MDHEN and CDR2 SYDVKM. This CDR3 is 14 amino acids long. The V end lost 10 bases, the J end lost 3 bases, and 18 bases lay between the germline ends. Here the CDR3 reads CATAWGRRDYGYTF. CDR3 coding DNA: TGTGCCACCGCGTGGGGGAGGAGAGACTATGGCTACACCTTC.

The V and J genes are TRBV5-1 and TRBJ2-1, with D uncertain. Trimming removed 2 bases from V and 7 bases from J, with 4 bases in between. From germline, CDR1 is SGHRS and CDR2 YFSETQ. This CDR3 spans 11 amino acids. DNA for the CDR3: TGCGCCAGCAGCTTCTCAAATGAGCAGTTCTTC. Protein sequence: CASSFSNEQFF.

The gene calls are TRBV6-5 and TRBJ2-7; 9 nucleotides match TRBD1. The J segment lost 2 bases and the V segment lost 10 bases, leaving 9 bases of the junction unmatched. The CDR3 has 14 amino acids. Germline CDR1 reads MNHEY; CDR2 reads SVGAGI. The CDR3: CANKGTGYTYEQYF. The CDR3 DNA reads TGTGCCAACAAAGGGACAGGGTATACCTACGAGCAGTACTTC.

The chain joins TRBV5-1 to TRBJ2-1; TRBD2 agrees at 8 bases. CDR3 length: 13 residues. Trimming removed 4 bases from V and 8 bases from J; junction bases left unmatched: 5. Per germline, CDR1 SGHRS and CDR2 YFSETQ. The CDR3 region has the DNA TGCGCCAGCAGCAGGACTAGCAGCGATGAGCAGTTCTTC. Translating it yields CASSRTSSDEQFF. The complete variable domain, with remaining parts taken from reference TRBV5-1 and TRBJ2-1, reads KAGVTQTPRYLIKTRGQQVTLSCSPISGHRSVSWYQQTPGQGLQFLFEYFSETQRNKGNFPGRFSGRQFSNSRSEMNVSTLELGDSALYLCASSRTSSDEQFFGPGTRLTVL.